This T cell receptor beta chain came from a study of radiation and T cells in renal cell carcinoma. Method: immunoSEQ multiplex PCR; TCRdb's copy keeps in-frame clones and lacks some. This table holds 110,000 to 150,000 clones, around 78% found once. Comments on this clone: The antigen remains unidentified.

The CDR3 loop spans 13 amino acids. Germline V gene sequence: CDR1 SGHAT, CDR2 FQNNGV. Trimming took off 2 bases at V and 9 bases at J, with 8 bases between the two ends. The time point was: baseline pretreatment blood. Specified treatment: 15 Gy SBRT to primary tumor, nephrectomy 4 weeks later. Radiation-treated patients gave blood at baseline, week 2 and week 4. Study-level points and caveats: In blood, top tumor clones expanded by 2 weeks, shrinking by 4.

The receptor comes from a woman in her forties or fifties with renal cell carcinoma. The V and J genes are TRBV11-2 and TRBJ1-6; D is unresolved. Sequenced material: blood, taken from a patient whose treatment included radiotherapy and nephrectomy. The CDR3 region is CASSLSQVSPLHF. The CDR3 DNA is TGTGCCAGCAGCTTATCTCAGGTTTCACCCCTCCACTTT.